The 14 T cell receptor beta chains below were found in one sample sequenced in a study of beta chain features in type 1 diabetes. Study-level points and caveats: The study found moderately but significantly shorter TCRB CDR3s in all four CD4+ subsets of Type 1 diabetes patients.

No antigen has been assigned to these receptors. The entirety of the isolated RNA underwent reverse transcription, so expressed TCRB transcripts were sequenced. This table comes from immunoSEQ multiplex PCR, and its TCRdb copy is limited to in-frame clones, with some not included. The table lists 630,000 or so clones, around 15% of them singletons, with approximately 0.042% in the top ten. Sequencing used naive CD4+ T cells from blood. These receptors were obtained from a man younger than 30 with type 1 diabetes.

The gene calls are TRBV30 and TRBJ1-2; D call uncertain. The germline V gene has CDR1 GTSNPN and CDR2 SVGIG (reference sequence). V was pared by 7 bases and J by 4 bases, with 7 bases between. The CDR3 sequence is 10 residues long. This CDR3 is CAFAFYGYTF. The CDR3 DNA reads as TGTGCCTTTGCATTCTATGGCTACACCTTC.

This clone was detected only a few times. The CDR3 region has the DNA TGTGCCAGCAGCTTAGGTGGGGAAGGCTACGAGCAGTACTTC. This translates into CASSLGGEGYEQYF. The chain uses TRBV7-9 and TRBJ2-7; unclear D gene. V gave up 1 base and J gave up 3 bases, with 10 bases separating them. CDR3 length: 14 amino acids. Per germline, CDR1 SEHNR and CDR2 FQNEAQ (reference sequence). Combining the CDR3 with reference TRBV7-9 and TRBJ2-7 gives the whole variable domain DTGVSQNPRHKITKRGQNVTFRCDPISEHNRLYWYRQTLGQGPEFLTYFQNEAQLEKSRLLSDRFSAERPKGSFSTLEIQRTEQGDSAMYLCASSLGGEGYEQYFGPGTRLTVT.

The genes are TRBV6-5 and TRBJ1-5, with 9 bases matching TRBD1. The CDR3 sequence is 14 residues long. In germline, CDR1 is MNHEY, CDR2 SVGAGI. With 6 bases clipped from V and 7 bases from J, the junction kept 7 bases outside the gene matches. As DNA, the CDR3 is TGTGCCAGCAGACCGGGACAGGGATCCCAGCCCCAGCATTTT. Translation: CASRPGQGSQPQHF.

Only a few counts were recorded for this clone. This rearrangement joins TRBV18 to TRBJ1-1; D is unresolved. Germline values: CDR1 KGHSH, CDR2 LQKENI. The germline V and J ends were trimmed by 3 bases and 4 bases, with 15 bases remaining between them. This CDR3 comprises 15 residues. The DNA of the CDR3 is TGTGCCAGCTCACCGCTTGACACTTCATTCACTGAAGCTTTCTTT. Translating gives CASSPLDTSFTEAFF.

The rearrangement uses TRBV7-8 and TRBJ1-2, with 8 bases lining up with TRBD1. V was pared by 0 bases and J by 2 bases, with 11 bases of the junction left unmatched. The CDR3 length is 18 residues. The germline gives CDR1 SGHVS, CDR2 FQNEAQ. The CDR3 DNA reads TGTGCCAGCAGCTTAGCGTCGTTCAGGGGGCGCTGGAACTATGGCTACACCTTC. Protein: CASSLASFRGRWNYGYTF.

This clone was counted between two and nine times. J is TRBJ1-1 and V is TRBV18; D gene ambiguous. The CDR3 is 12 amino acids. Trimming took off 1 base at V and 8 bases at J, with 8 bases between the two ends. In germline, CDR1 is KGHSH, CDR2 LQKENI. CDR3 residues: CASSPLREEAFF. CDR3 in DNA: TGTGCCAGCTCACCACTGAGGGAAGAAGCTTTCTTT. The full variable domain, completed using reference TRBV18 and TRBJ1-1, is NAGVMQNPRHLVRRRGQEARLRCSPMKGHSHVYWYRQLPEEGLKFMVYLQKENIIDESGMPKERFSAEFPKEGPSILRIQQVVRGDSAAYFCASSPLREEAFFGQGTRLTVV.

DNA of the CDR3: TGTGCCAGCTCACCGTCAGGTCACGAGCAGTACTTC. This gives the protein CASSPSGHEQYF. The chain has TRBV18 and TRBJ2-7; D unresolved. Trimming took 3 bases from V and 5 from J, leaving 8 bases between them. This CDR3 spans 12 amino acids. The germline CDR1 and CDR2 sequences are KGHSH and LQKENI.

This clone was observed a few times. This chain links TRBV5-4 with TRBJ2-5; D may be TRBD1 (6 bases). CDR3 size: 13 residues. Germline CDR1 SGHNT, CDR2 YYREEE (reference sequence). V lost 1 base, J lost 5 bases, and 9 bases lay in between. CDR3 sequence (DNA): TGTGCCAGCAGCTTGAGAGGGGGTGAGACCCAGTACTTC. This translates into CASSLRGGETQYF.

A note on this clone: This specimen includes other DNA sequences encoding the same CDR3. The rearrangement links TRBV7-2 to TRBJ2-3; D gene ambiguous. The CDR3 spans 14 residues. V gave up 1 base and J gave up 0 bases, with 5 bases separating them. The V gene's germline CDR1 is SGHTA and CDR2 FQGNSA. The CDR3 DNA reads TGTGCCAGCAGCTTAGGTCAGAGCACAGATACGCAGTATTTT. Translating it yields CASSLGQSTDTQYF.

The rearrangement links TRBV30 to TRBJ2-5, with TRBD2 identical over 8 bases. The CDR3 is made up of 16 amino acids. V was clipped by 4 bases and J by 5 bases; unmatched bases: 15. CDR1 is GTSNPN and CDR2 is SVGIG in the germline V gene (reference sequence). CDR3 protein: CAWTPGAGGAWETQYF. In DNA, the CDR3 is TGTGCCTGGACCCCTGGTGCCGGGGGGGCCTGGGAGACCCAGTACTTC. Filled out from reference TRBV30 and TRBJ2-5, the complete variable domain reads SQTIHQWPATLVQPVGSPLSLECTVEGTSNPNLYWYRQAAGRGLQLLFYSVGIGQISSEVPQNLSASRPQDRQFILSSKKLLLSDSGFYLCAWTPGAGGAWETQYFGPGTRLLVL.

This chain links TRBV28 with TRBJ2-7; 8 positions match TRBD1. Germline lookup yields CDR1 MDHEN and CDR2 SYDVKM. With 6 bases clipped from V and 5 bases from J, the junction kept 3 bases outside the gene matches. CDR3 size: 12 residues. This chain's CDR3 is CASSPTGDEQYF. CDR3 bases: TGTGCCAGCAGCCCGACAGGGGACGAGCAGTACTTC.

This clone was seen only a few times. The CDR3 DNA sequence: TGTGCCATCAGTGAGCGAGGGCCAGATTATGGCTACACCTTC. Encoded protein: CAISERGPDYGYTF. This chain joins TRBV10-3 and TRBJ1-2, with D uncertain. V lost 2 bases to trimming and J lost 5 bases, with 12 bases between them. The CDR3 sequence is 14 residues long. Germline V gene sequence: CDR1 ENHRY, CDR2 SYGVKD.

The table lists this clone with a few counts. This rearrangement joins TRBV6-6 to TRBJ2-7; D call uncertain. Germline assignment: CDR1 MNHNY and CDR2 SVGAGI (reference sequence). The V end lost 6 bases, the J end lost 6 bases, and 9 bases lay between the germline ends. CDR3 length equals 11 residues. The chain's CDR3 is CASSASGEQYF. The CDR3 DNA sequence: TGTGCCAGCAGCGCCTCGGGCGAGCAGTACTTC.

The chain combines TRBV28 with TRBJ1-2; D uncertain. The V and J ends lost 8 bases and 1 base respectively, with 14 bases between them. The germline gives CDR1 MDHEN, CDR2 SYDVKM. This CDR3 spans 14 amino acids. The CDR3 spells CASQLGRVNYGYTF. As DNA, the CDR3 is TGTGCCAGCCAGCTGGGGAGGGTTAACTATGGCTACACCTTC.